This T cell receptor beta chain originates from a study of blood T cells in healthy people across ages. Germline values: CDR1 MNHEY, CDR2 SMNVEV (reference sequence). The CDR3 totals 15 residues. Deletions cut 6 bases from V and 0 bases from J, with 12 bases between. Then a second PCR, running about 7 to 11 cycles, was carried out with a sample-barcoded 5' primer and a J-beta primer mix. With 12 random nucleotides, a template-switch adaptor tagged each individual cDNA molecule. TCRdb reprocessed the 5' RACE reads with MiXCR, giving one entry per CDR3 protein. The sample contains 650,000 to 1,000,000 distinct CDR3 sequences, 35% to 40% of which appear only once. Study-level results: With age, beta diversity per million T cells declined roughly linearly, significantly by 30 to 40. Lack of knowledge of donor CMV status possibly confounded expanded clonotype changes. Long-lived donors exceeded aged donors in naive CD4+ cells and diversity.

In regard to this clonotype: Antigen unknown.

The specimen sequenced was blood. This TCR was sampled from a man younger than 35 in good health. The J gene is TRBJ1-5, the V gene TRBV27; D is uncertain. CDR3 loop: CASRLDFYSNQPQHF. DNA of the CDR3: TGTGCCAGCAGGCTGGACTTCTATAGCAATCAGCCCCAGCATTTT.